The 17 T cell receptor beta chains below all came from one sample that was sequenced in a study of cytomegalovirus exposure and HLA in healthy donors. Vbeta (60) and Jbeta (13) primers were used in the PCR. Sequenced by immunoSEQ multiplex PCR; TCRdb stores in-frame clones only, minus some. The sample includes 100,000 to 150,000 clones, 74% of them seen just once. Sequencing was performed on PBMCs. Source of these receptors: a woman in her fifties or sixties in good health and CMV-seropositive.

V usage is TRBV11-2 and J usage is TRBJ2-6; maybe TRBD2 (5 bases). This CDR3 comprises 19 residues. V was trimmed by 5 bases and J by 0 bases, leaving 20 bases between them. CDR1 is SGHAT and CDR2 is FQNNGV in the germline V gene. CDR3 amino acids: CASSLPWAGRGSGANVLTF. CDR3 DNA: TGTGCCAGCAGCCTTCCCTGGGCGGGCAGAGGCTCTGGGGCCAACGTCCTGACTTTC.

This clone has just one count. This CDR3 is CASSLGQKQYF. CDR3 nucleotide sequence: TGTGCCAGTAGCCTCGGACAGAAGCAGTACTTC. This chain joins TRBV19 and TRBJ2-7; D perhaps matches TRBD1 (6 bases). This CDR3 contains 11 residues. Deletions cut 6 bases from V and 8 bases from J, with 11 bases between. CDR1 is LNHDA and CDR2 is SQIVND in the germline V gene (reference sequence). The full variable domain, its missing parts supplied by reference TRBV19 and TRBJ2-7, is DGGITQSPKYLFRKEGQNVTLSCEQNLNHDAMYWYRQDPGQGLRLIYYSQIVNDFQKGDIAEGYSVSREKKESFPLTVTSAQKNPTAFYLCASSLGQKQYFGPGTRLTVT.

This clone came up a few times. In nucleotides, the CDR3 is TGTGCCAGCAGAGATACCCTCAGGGGTCTCGGTTCACCCCTCCACTTT. Translation gives CASRDTLRGLGSPLHF. The rearrangement uses TRBV2 and TRBJ1-6, with D maybe TRBD1 (6 bases). This CDR3 region has 16 residues. V lost 6 bases and J 9 bases, leaving 21 bases between the germline ends. Germline V gives CDR1 SNHLY, CDR2 FYNNEI.

This sequence joins TRBV6-5 and TRBJ1-6, with D tentatively TRBD1 (5 bases). Germline V lookup: CDR1 MNHEY, CDR2 SVGAGI. The CDR3 is made up of 13 amino acids. Deletions cut 5 bases from V and 7 bases from J, with 9 bases between. DNA for the CDR3: TGTGCCAGCAGTCGCGGGGGAAATTCACCCCTCCACTTT. Its protein product is CASSRGGNSPLHF.

V usage is TRBV15 and J usage is TRBJ2-7; D is unclear. Trimming pared 0 bases from V and 0 bases from J, leaving 12 bases between. This CDR3 spans 16 amino acids. Germline CDR1 is LNHNV and CDR2 is YYDKDF (reference sequence). The CDR3: CATSRDGRGGSYEQYF. CDR3 sequence (DNA): TGTGCCACCAGCAGAGATGGCCGTGGCGGCTCCTACGAGCAGTACTTC. The full variable domain, rest sourced from reference TRBV15 and TRBJ2-7, is DAMVIQNPRYQVTQFGKPVTLSCSQTLNHNVMYWYQQKSSQAPKLLFHYYDKDFNNEADTPDNFQSRRPNTSFCFLDIRSPGLGDTAMYLCATSRDGRGGSYEQYFGPGTRLTVT.

This chain uses TRBV2 with TRBJ1-3, with D uncertain. Between the trimmed V and J ends, which lost 1 base and 0 bases, there was a span of 4 bases. The V gene's germline CDR1 is SNHLY and CDR2 FYNNEI. This CDR3 contains 14 residues. The CDR3 nucleotides read TGTGCCAGCAGTGAAGAGAGCTCTGGAAACACCATATATTTT. It is translated as CASSEESSGNTIYF.

The rearrangement uses TRBV10-3 and TRBJ2-5, with 8 positions matching TRBD1. CDR1 is ENHRY, CDR2 SYGVKD, per germline. There are 17 residues in the CDR3. V dropped 3 bases and J dropped 0; count of bases not matched to a gene: 9. CDR3 amino acids: CAISESGRGLYQETQYF. In DNA, the CDR3 is TGTGCCATCAGTGAATCCGGCAGGGGGCTCTACCAAGAGACCCAGTACTTC.

The chain carries TRBV6-4 and TRBJ1-2; D may be TRBD1 (6 bases). Germline V gene data show CDR1 as MRHNA and CDR2 as SNTAGT. With 5 bases removed from V and 6 bases from J, the gap between germline ends came to 13 bases. This CDR3 is built from 13 residues. The CDR3 coding sequence is TGTGCCAGCAGTCTCACAGGGCAAGATGGCTACACCTTC. Residues: CASSLTGQDGYTF.

The chain uses TRBV7-9 and TRBJ2-7, with TRBD1 matching over 7 bases. With V trimmed by 3 bases and J by 5 bases, 10 bases remained unmatched. This CDR3 has 15 amino acids. CDR1 is SEHNR, CDR2 FQNEAQ, per germline (reference sequence). The CDR3 is CASSFSSKGAHEQYF. CDR3 sequence (DNA): TGTGCCAGCAGCTTTTCTAGTAAGGGGGCCCACGAGCAGTACTTC. The full variable domain, in which reference TRBV7-9 and TRBJ2-7 provide the parts outside the CDR3, is DTGVSQNPRHKITKRGQNVTFRCDPISEHNRLYWYRQTLGQGPEFLTYFQNEAQLEKSRLLSDRFSAERPKGSFSTLEIQRTEQGDSAMYLCASSFSSKGAHEQYFGPGTRLTVT.

The chain couples TRBV6-1 to TRBJ2-7; tentative D call: TRBD1 (6 bases). V was pared by 7 bases and J by 3 bases, with 19 bases between. The CDR3 length is 15 residues. Germline CDR1 is MNHNS and CDR2 is SASEGT. In DNA form, the CDR3 reads TGTGCCAGCACCGCGGACAGTCTAGGAGACTACGAGCAGTACTTC. Translation: CASTADSLGDYEQYF.

With respect to this clone: One base away lies a much larger clone, so this may be a sequencing read error. This sequence joins TRBV14 and TRBJ2-2; maybe TRBD1 (5 bases). CDR3 length: 13 amino acids. The V gene's germline CDR1 is SGHDN and CDR2 FVKESK. The V and J ends lost 4 bases and 4 bases respectively, with 7 bases between them. As DNA, the CDR3 is TGTGCCAGCAGCCCCAGGGTCACCGGGGAGCTGTTTTTT. Protein sequence: CASSPRVTGELFF.

This clone turned up a few times. V is TRBV4-2 and J is TRBJ2-3; 9 nucleotides align to TRBD1. Germline-derived CDR1 and CDR2 are LGHNA and YNFKEQ. CDR3 length: 16 amino acids. V was clipped by 0 bases and J by 4 bases; unmatched bases: 5. As DNA, the CDR3 is TGTGCCAGCAGCCAAGAAGGGGGACAGGGAGCAGATACGCAGTATTTT. Its protein product is CASSQEGGQGADTQYF.

This clone was picked up a small number of times. The chain carries TRBV7-9 and TRBJ2-3; possible D gene TRBD1, 6 bases. This CDR3 contains 11 residues. Germline V gives CDR1 SEHNR, CDR2 FQNEAQ (reference sequence). This CDR3 is CALTGLDTQYF. CDR3 bases: TGTGCTCTAACAGGGCTAGATACGCAGTATTTT.

The CDR3 DNA reads TGTGCCAGCAGTCCTAGGGACAGTAACACTGAAGCTTTCTTT. Its translation: CASSPRDSNTEAFF. The rearrangement joins TRBV27 to TRBJ1-1; 7 bases are a match to TRBD1. The CDR3 is made up of 14 amino acids. Trimming took 5 bases from V and 2 from J; bases not matched to a gene: 5. CDR1 and CDR2 (germline): MNHEY, SMNVEV (reference sequence).

The V and J genes are TRBV27 and TRBJ2-6; 12 bases fit TRBD1. CDR3 length equals 18 residues. Germline trimming cut 1 base from V and 4 bases from J; bases unmatched to any gene: 5. CDR1 is MNHEY and CDR2 is SMNVEV in the germline V gene (reference sequence). CDR3 loop: CASSLWGQGAVGANVLTF. CDR3 nucleotide sequence: TGTGCCAGCAGTTTATGGGGACAGGGGGCGGTGGGGGCCAACGTCCTGACTTTC.

CDR3 sequence (DNA): TGTGCCAGCAGTGAAAGCTGGTCGGTACGCGGGGGGGCCTACGAGCAGTACTTC. Residues: CASSESWSVRGGAYEQYF. This chain links TRBV6-1 with TRBJ2-7; 9 positions match TRBD2. In germline, CDR1 is MNHNS, CDR2 SASEGT. CDR3 length: 18 amino acids. J was trimmed by 2 bases and V by 2 bases; bases with no gene match: 13.

V usage is TRBV15 and J usage is TRBJ2-3; D is possibly TRBD1 (6 bases). V lost 4 bases to trimming and J lost 3 bases, with 14 bases between them. The CDR3 loop spans 15 amino acids. Germline V gene sequence: CDR1 LNHNV, CDR2 YYDKDF (reference sequence). CDR3 sequence reads: CATSTARGRTDTQYF. For the CDR3, the DNA is TGTGCCACCAGCACGGCGAGGGGGAGAACAGATACGCAGTATTTT.